This entry lists 28 T cell receptor beta chains sequenced from one sample in a study of low-dose radiotherapy and immunotherapy resistance in tumors. TRAV- and TRBV-specific primers primed first-strand cDNA, covering alpha and beta chains. The authors amplified TCRs for 20 PCR cycles with a constant-region primer and a V-primer adapter. One entry per CDR3 protein results from TCRdb running MiXCR on the reads. This repertoire shows 6,600 or so distinct CDR3 sequences, approximately 80% found once; its top ten account for 4.5% to 7.5%. The receptor source for this set is a human donor with advanced metastatic prostate, ovarian, gallbladder or colorectal cancer (not recorded which). This table probably holds off-target reads from a library built for another chain.

Comments on this clonotype: A junction end diverges from the germline sequence, so it may reflect a read error. The chain combines TRBV5-3 with TRBJ2-5, with a tentative D call TRBD2 (6 bases). TRBV5-3 falls under the ORF class, with uncertain function. The CDR3 loop spans 13 amino acids. This chain's CDR3 is CASSLGGFETQYF. CDR3 coding DNA: TGTGCCAGCAGCTTGGGGGGATTTGAGACCCAGTACTTC.

J is TRBJ1-1 and V is TRBV6-1, with D hard to call. From germline, CDR1 is MNHNS and CDR2 SASEGT. This CDR3 has 12 amino acids. V lost 5 bases and J lost 1, with 5 bases in between. DNA of the CDR3: TGTGCCAGCAGTCGCCGGAACACTGAAGCTTTCTTT. This sequence encodes CASSRRNTEAFF.

DNA for the CDR3: TGTGCCAGCAGCAATAGCGGGAACGAGCAGTACTTC. This encodes CASSNSGNEQYF. The chain employs TRBV3-1 and TRBJ2-7; 8 bases align to TRBD2. The CDR3 contains 12 residues. Germline CDR1 and CDR2: LGHDT and YNNKEL (reference sequence). The trim removed 5 bases at V and 5 bases at J, leaving 2 bases unmatched.

The chain combines TRBV29-1 with TRBJ2-2; D may be TRBD1 (6 bases). V was cut by 6 bases and J by 3 bases, with 11 bases left in between. Germline V gives CDR1 SQVTM, CDR2 ANQGSEA. The CDR3 sequence is 13 residues long. In DNA, the CDR3 is TGCAGCGTCGACCAGGGGCACACCGGGGAGCTGTTTTTT. Its protein is CSVDQGHTGELFF.

The rearrangement joins TRBV18 to TRBJ1-1; 10 bases match TRBD1. Trimming cost V 3 bases and J 5 bases; bases outside gene matches: 9. The CDR3 has 16 amino acids. Looked up from germline, CDR1 is KGHSH and CDR2 is LQKENI. CDR3 DNA sequence: TGTGCCAGCTCACCTCAGACAGGGGGCTCTCGGACTGAAGCTTTCTTT. This codes for CASSPQTGGSRTEAFF.

CDR3 amino acids: CASVKRAGEETQYF. The CDR3 bases are TGTGCCAGTGTGAAGCGAGCGGGGGAGGAGACCCAGTACTTC. The chain recombines TRBV19 with TRBJ2-5; 8 nucleotides match TRBD2. Germline assignment: CDR1 LNHDA and CDR2 SQIVND (reference sequence). V lost 8 bases, J lost 5 bases, and 10 bases stayed unmatched. This CDR3 is 14 amino acids long.

The rearrangement links TRBV20-1 to TRBJ1-6; D may be TRBD1 (5 bases). Trimming pared 3 bases from V and 7 bases from J, leaving 19 bases between. The CDR3 covers 16 residues. In germline, CDR1 is DFQATT, CDR2 SNEGSKA (reference sequence). The CDR3 region is CSASSGTDYRNSPLHF. CDR3 nucleotide sequence: TGCAGTGCTAGTAGTGGTACCGACTACAGGAATTCACCCCTCCACTTT.

CDR3 sequence: CASSPSTGFQETQYF. For the CDR3, the DNA is TGTGCCAGCAGCCCCTCGACAGGATTCCAAGAGACCCAGTACTTC. This chain links TRBV5-5 with TRBJ2-5, with D possibly TRBD1 on 6 matching bases. Germline loops: CDR1 SGHKS, CDR2 YYEKEE (reference sequence). The CDR3 is made up of 15 amino acids. Trimming stripped 4 bases from V and 1 base from J, with 14 bases between.

The chain links TRBV3-1 to TRBJ1-1, with D hard to call. Trimming took 0 bases from V and 8 from J, leaving 10 bases between them. Germline CDR1 reads LGHDT; CDR2 reads YNNKEL (reference sequence). The CDR3 is 13 amino acids. The DNA for the CDR3 is TGTGCCAGCAGCCAAGATCGCGGCAGGGAAGCTTTCTTT. Translating gives CASSQDRGREAFF. Complete variable domain (other parts from reference TRBV3-1 and TRBJ1-1): DTAVSQTPKYLVTQMGNDKSIKCEQNLGHDTMYWYKQDSKKFLKIMFSYNNKELIINETVPNRFSPKSPDKAHLNLHINSLELGDSAVYFCASSQDRGREAFFGQGTRLTVV.

The chain links TRBV5-1 to TRBJ1-3; D ambiguous. The germline gives CDR1 SGHRS, CDR2 YFSETQ. The CDR3 runs to 17 residues. V was shortened by 0 bases and J by 2 bases, with 15 bases between the two germline ends. CDR3 sequence (DNA): TGCGCCAGCAGCTTGGTACCTTGGTTAGGGACTGGAAACACCATATATTTT. It is translated as CASSLVPWLGTGNTIYF.

V is TRBV20-1 and J is TRBJ1-5; 7 bases fit TRBD1. CDR3 length: 16 residues. Per the germline V gene, CDR1 is DFQATT and CDR2 is SNEGSKA (reference sequence). The ends lost 2 bases at V and 0 bases at J; junction bases unmatched: 7. This CDR3 reads CSARQPGGNSNQPQHF. The CDR3 DNA reads as TGCAGTGCTAGACAACCAGGGGGAAATAGCAATCAGCCCCAGCATTTT.

The chain employs TRBV6-2 or TRBV6-3 and TRBJ2-1; D uncertain. The CDR3 loop spans 15 amino acids. Germline V gene sequence: CDR1 MNHEY, CDR2 SVGEGT. Trimming took off 8 bases at V and 2 bases at J, with 16 bases between the two ends. CDR3 protein: CASCKSGTTYNEQFF. The CDR3 region has the DNA TGTGCCAGCTGTAAATCGGGCACCACCTACAATGAGCAGTTCTTC.

The chain couples TRBV6-6 to TRBJ1-6; 8 nucleotides line up with TRBD1. The CDR3 consists of 16 residues. Germline values: CDR1 MNHNY, CDR2 SVGAGI (reference sequence). V lost 6 bases and J lost 7; bases outside the gene matches: 11. CDR3 amino acids: CASRVTGGPMNSPLHF. In DNA, the CDR3 is TGTGCCAGCAGAGTTACAGGGGGGCCCATGAATTCACCCCTCCACTTT.

Written as DNA, the CDR3 is TGCAGTGCTAGAGATGGGGCTAGAACAGACAATGAGCAGTTCTTC. It yields the protein CSARDGARTDNEQFF. The chain carries TRBV20-1 and TRBJ2-1; D may be TRBD1 (5 bases). From germline, CDR1 is DFQATT and CDR2 SNEGSKA (reference sequence). The CDR3 totals 15 residues. V lost 0 bases to trimming and J lost 5 bases, with 14 bases between them.

V and J are TRBV11-1 and TRBJ2-1; 9 bases match TRBD2. Germline CDR1 is SGHAT and CDR2 is FQDESV (reference sequence). V lost 1 base, J lost 9 bases, and 10 bases stayed unmatched. This CDR3 has 16 residues. The CDR3 protein is CASSLGGRAVNGEQFF. The CDR3 DNA reads TGTGCCAGCAGCTTAGGCGGGAGGGCCGTTAACGGTGAGCAGTTCTTC.

The chain combines TRBV7-2 with TRBJ1-6; perhaps TRBD1 as D (6 bases). The CDR3 consists of 17 residues. Deletions cut 4 bases from V and 6 bases from J, with 19 bases between. Germline values: CDR1 SGHTA, CDR2 FQGNSA. CDR3 protein: CASSSAHRADRNSPLHF. CDR3 DNA: TGTGCCAGCAGCTCTGCCCACAGGGCTGATCGTAATTCACCCCTCCACTTT.

The chain uses TRBV11-2 and TRBJ1-1; D uncertain. Germline CDR1 is SGHAT and CDR2 is FQNNGV. CDR3 length: 12 amino acids. V lost 6 bases and J lost 1, with 6 bases in between. The chain's CDR3 is CASRLQNTEAFF. For the CDR3, the DNA is TGTGCCAGCAGGCTACAGAACACTGAAGCTTTCTTT. The full variable domain, rest sourced from reference TRBV11-2 and TRBJ1-1, is EAGVAQSPRYKIIEKRQSVAFWCNPISGHATLYWYQQILGQGPKLLIQFQNNGVVDDSQLPKDRFSAERLKGVDSTLKIQPAKLEDSAVYLCASRLQNTEAFFGQGTRLTVV.

CDR3 nucleotide sequence: TGCGCCAGCAGCCAAGGGACCGGGACAAACTGGCTCTCCCAGTACTTC. This codes for CASSQGTGTNWLSQYF. The V call is TRBV4-3, the J call TRBJ2-5; maybe TRBD1 (6 bases). V was trimmed by 1 base and J by 9 bases, leaving 21 bases between them. Germline V gene data show CDR1 as LGHNA and CDR2 as YSLEER. The CDR3 sequence is 16 residues long.

The chain links TRBV28 to TRBJ1-6; 7 bases align to TRBD1. The V segment lost 5 bases and the J segment 6 bases; nucleotides outside the gene matches: 4. There are 14 residues in the CDR3. Germline loops: CDR1 MDHEN, CDR2 SYDVKM. The CDR3 here is CASSVGGLNSPLHF. The CDR3 DNA sequence: TGTGCCAGCAGTGTAGGGGGCCTTAATTCACCCCTCCACTTT.

Comment on this clonotype: A junction boundary mismatches the germline segment, possibly from a read error. The chain joins TRBV5-3 to TRBJ2-7, with TRBD1 matching over 10 bases. TRBV5-3 falls under the ORF class, with uncertain function. The CDR3 has 15 residues. CDR3 coding DNA: TGTGCCAGCAGCTGGGACAGGGGTAGGTCCTACGAGCAGTACTTC. It encodes CASSWDRGRSYEQYF.

The chain links TRBV7-2 to TRBJ2-5; D is perhaps TRBD1 or TRBD2 (6 bases each). V lost 5 bases, J lost 0 bases, and 10 bases lay in between. This CDR3 comprises 14 residues. Germline V gene lookup returns CDR1 SGHTA and CDR2 FQGNSA. CDR3 DNA sequence: TGTGCCAGCAGCCTTCGGGGGCACCAAGAGACCCAGTACTTC. Translation gives CASSLRGHQETQYF.

The V call is TRBV4-3, the J call TRBJ2-7; TRBD2 matches 7 bases. This CDR3 has 12 residues. Looked up from germline, CDR1 is LGHNA and CDR2 is YSLEER. J gave up 3 bases and V 4 bases, and 0 bases lay outside the gene matches. CDR3 sequence reads: CASSPGGYEQYF. Here the CDR3 DNA reads TGCGCCAGCAGCCCGGGGGGCTACGAGCAGTACTTC.

The genes are TRBV5-8 and TRBJ2-2; 9 bases map to TRBD1. Germline V CDR1 and CDR2: SGHTS, YDEGEE. The V and J ends lost 4 bases and 5 bases, in that order; junction bases with no gene match: 6. The CDR3 is made up of 15 amino acids. The CDR3 DNA reads TGTGCCAGCAGCGCTACAGGGGGCAGGACCGGGGAGCTGTTTTTT. Translated: CASSATGGRTGELFF.

The genes are TRBV5-1 and TRBJ1-1; 8 positions match TRBD1. In germline, CDR1 is SGHRS, CDR2 YFSETQ. This CDR3 has 13 residues. Unmatched junction bases numbered 3, after V lost 3 bases and J lost 5 bases. The CDR3 is CASSWTGRTEAFF. The CDR3 bases are TGCGCCAGCAGCTGGACAGGGAGGACTGAAGCTTTCTTT.

This clonotype is a singleton in its sample. The chain recombines TRBV20-1 with TRBJ1-3, with a weak D call TRBD1 (5 bases). Per germline, CDR1 DFQATT and CDR2 SNEGSKA (reference sequence). The CDR3 extends over 16 amino acids. V lost 0 bases to trimming and J lost 1 base, with 13 bases between them. CDR3 residues: CSAREAKGPSGNTIYF. The CDR3 bases are TGCAGTGCTAGAGAGGCGAAGGGGCCTTCTGGAAACACCATATATTTT.

This clonotype was counted only a few times. This sequence joins TRBV20-1 and TRBJ2-1, with 13 bases fitting TRBD2. The CDR3 sequence is 15 residues long. Germline V gives CDR1 DFQATT, CDR2 SNEGSKA (reference sequence). Germline trimming cut 0 bases from V and 7 bases from J; bases unmatched to any gene: 3. Written as DNA, the CDR3 is TGCAGTGCTAGAGAGGGGACTAGCGGGGTGAATGAGCAGTTCTTC. Amino acids: CSAREGTSGVNEQFF.

This clonotype was counted only a few times. J is TRBJ2-1 and V is TRBV28; unclear D gene. Deletions cut 3 bases from V and 11 bases from J, with 8 bases between. Germline V gene sequence: CDR1 MDHEN, CDR2 SYDVKM. The CDR3 is 11 amino acids. Here the CDR3 reads CASSLLGQQFF. CDR3 in DNA: TGTGCCAGCAGTTTGCTAGGGCAGCAGTTCTTC.

This clonotype was seen more than once but under ten times. The J gene is TRBJ1-2, the V gene TRBV5-1; 7 bases match TRBD1. Germline V gives CDR1 SGHRS, CDR2 YFSETQ. Germline trimming cut 6 bases from V and 3 bases from J; bases unmatched to any gene: 8. CDR3 length: 14 amino acids. The CDR3 region is CASNTGAPYYGYTF. In DNA, the CDR3 is TGCGCCAGCAACACAGGGGCGCCGTACTATGGCTACACCTTC. Full variable domain (remainder filled in from reference TRBV5-1 and TRBJ1-2): KAGVTQTPRYLIKTRGQQVTLSCSPISGHRSVSWYQQTPGQGLQFLFEYFSETQRNKGNFPGRFSGRQFSNSRSEMNVSTLELGDSALYLCASNTGAPYYGYTFGSGTRLTVV.